The following is a TCR beta chain sequence with its context. The data are from a study of OX40 agonist ivuxolimab in advanced cancers. Using immunoSEQ multiplex PCR, the repertoire was profiled, and TCRdb retains in-frame clones only, with some absent. Here the sample spans fewer than 75,000 clones, more than 75% being singletons. In germline, CDR1 is MNHNY, CDR2 SVGAGI (reference sequence). The CDR3 runs to 15 residues. With V trimmed by 2 bases and J by 9 bases, 5 bases remained unmatched. The sequenced sample was CD4+ or CD8+ T cells sorted from blood, obtained in a trial of the OX40 agonist ivuxolimab. J is TRBJ2-1 and V is TRBV6-6; 12 bases are a match to TRBD1. This receptor was taken from an adult with an advanced solid tumor such as melanoma, head and neck, liver or kidney cancer. Here the CDR3 reads CASSYGGQGAGEQFF. CDR3 nucleotides: TGTGCCAGCAGTTACGGGGGACAGGGGGCTGGTGAGCAGTTCTTC.